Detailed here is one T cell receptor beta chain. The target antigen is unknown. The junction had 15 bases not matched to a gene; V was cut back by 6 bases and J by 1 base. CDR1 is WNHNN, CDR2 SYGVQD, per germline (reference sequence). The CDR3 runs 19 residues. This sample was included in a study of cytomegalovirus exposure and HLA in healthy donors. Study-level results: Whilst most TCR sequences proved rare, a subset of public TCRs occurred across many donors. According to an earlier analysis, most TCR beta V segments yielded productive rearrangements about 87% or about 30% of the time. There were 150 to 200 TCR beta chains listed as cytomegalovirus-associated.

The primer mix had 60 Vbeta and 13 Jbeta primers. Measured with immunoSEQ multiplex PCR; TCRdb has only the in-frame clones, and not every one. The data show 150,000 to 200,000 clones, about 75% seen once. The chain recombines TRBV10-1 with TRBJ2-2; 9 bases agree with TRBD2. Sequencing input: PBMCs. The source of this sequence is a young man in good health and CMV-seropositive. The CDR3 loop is CASRGGSGGPPRNTGELFF. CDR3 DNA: TGCGCCAGCAGAGGCGGCAGCGGGGGGCCCCCGAGGAACACCGGGGAGCTGTTTTTT.